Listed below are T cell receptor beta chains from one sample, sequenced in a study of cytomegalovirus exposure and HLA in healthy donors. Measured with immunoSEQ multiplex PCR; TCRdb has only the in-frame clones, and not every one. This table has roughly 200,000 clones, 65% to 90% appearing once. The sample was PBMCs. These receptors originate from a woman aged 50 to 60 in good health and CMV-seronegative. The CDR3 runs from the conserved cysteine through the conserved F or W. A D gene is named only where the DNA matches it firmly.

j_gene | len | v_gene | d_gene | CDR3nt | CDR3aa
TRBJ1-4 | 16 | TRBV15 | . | TGTGCCACCAGCAGAGGGGCAACCGCAACTAATGAAAAACTGTTTTTT | CATSRGATATNEKLFF
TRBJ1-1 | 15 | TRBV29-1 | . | TGCAGCGTTGTTCTGGAGGGGTCACCCAACACTGAAGCTTTCTTT | CSVVLEGSPNTEAFF
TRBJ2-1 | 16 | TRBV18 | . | TGTGCCAGCTCCCCCACGCAAGGGGTTGCCAACAATGAGCAGTTCTTC | CASSPTQGVANNEQFF
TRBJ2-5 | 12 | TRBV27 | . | TGTGCCAGCCCGGGGGGCGGAGAGACCCAGTACTTC | CASPGGGETQYF
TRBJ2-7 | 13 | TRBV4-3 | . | TGCGCCAGCAGCCAGGGAGACAGGTACGAGCAGTACTTC | CASSQGDRYEQYF
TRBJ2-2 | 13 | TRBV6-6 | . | TGTGCCAGCAGTTCCGACAGATCCGGGGAGCTGTTTTTT | CASSSDRSGELFF
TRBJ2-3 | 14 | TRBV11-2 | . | TGTGCCAGCAGCTGGGACAAGGTCTCAGATACGCAGTATTTT | CASSWDKVSDTQYF
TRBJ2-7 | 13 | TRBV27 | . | TGTGCCAGCAGTTTCAGGGTTGGGTACGAGCAGTACTTC | CASSFRVGYEQYF
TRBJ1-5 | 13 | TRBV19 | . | TGTGCCAGTAGTTGGCAGGTCAATCAGCCCCAGCATTTT | CASSWQVNQPQHF
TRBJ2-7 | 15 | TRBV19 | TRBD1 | TGTGCCAGTAGTAACCGATCCCAGGGGGACTACGAGCAGTACTTC | CASSNRSQGDYEQYF